Presented here are 13 T cell receptor beta chains from one specimen sequenced in a study of blood T cell repertoires in COVID-19. The assay was immunoSEQ multiplex PCR, and TCRdb's table has in-frame clones only and misses some. The table has about 58,000 clones, under 80% seen once. Sequencing was carried out using peripheral blood. These receptors originate from a human donor in a cohort sampled during active COVID-19.

This clone was counted only a few times. This chain uses TRBV7-9 with TRBJ1-1; D gene ambiguous. The CDR3 has 12 amino acids. The germline V and J ends were trimmed by 4 bases and 6 bases, with 9 bases remaining between them. The V gene's germline CDR1 is SEHNR and CDR2 FQNEAQ (reference sequence). CDR3 sequence: CASSSTQAEAFF. CDR3 DNA: TGTGCCAGCAGCTCGACGCAGGCTGAAGCTTTCTTT.

The CDR3 coding sequence is TGTGCCAGCAGCTTAGGCCGTCACAGGGGGCTCCCCAGCTCTGGGGCCAACGTCCTGACTTTC. It specifies CASSLGRHRGLPSSGANVLTF. The rearrangement uses TRBV13 and TRBJ2-6; TRBD1 agrees at 9 bases. From germline, CDR1 is PRHDT and CDR2 FYEKMQ (reference sequence). The CDR3 extends over 21 amino acids. Unmatched junction bases numbered 12, after V lost 0 bases and J lost 0 bases.

The J gene is TRBJ2-7, the V gene TRBV6-5; 9 bases align to TRBD1. Germline CDR1 reads MNHEY; CDR2 reads SVGAGI. The V and J ends lost 7 bases and 4 bases, in that order; junction bases with no gene match: 8. The CDR3 sequence is 14 residues long. In DNA form, the CDR3 reads TGTGCCAGCAAGGGGGGACAGGGAGCGTACGAGCAGTACTTC. Amino acids: CASKGGQGAYEQYF.

This chain connects TRBV5-4 to TRBJ2-7, with 8 bases identical to TRBD1. V lost 4 bases to trimming and J lost 4 bases; unmatched junction nucleotides: 4. This CDR3 has 13 residues. The germline V gene has CDR1 SGHNT and CDR2 YYREEE (reference sequence). CDR3 protein: CASSNRQGYEQYF. The CDR3 nucleotides are TGTGCCAGCAGCAACCGACAGGGGTACGAGCAGTACTTC.

The chain uses TRBV30 and TRBJ2-7; the D gene is possibly TRBD1 (6 bases). The ends were cut back, 5 bases at V and 5 bases at J, with 13 bases in the middle. Per the germline V gene, CDR1 is GTSNPN and CDR2 is SVGIG (reference sequence). CDR3 length equals 12 residues. The DNA for the CDR3 is TGTGCCTGGGACAGGTCCCCCCACGAGCAGTACTTC. It specifies CAWDRSPHEQYF.

This CDR3 is CASSSQQGWFTEAFF. CDR3 nucleotide sequence: TGTGCCAGCAGCTCCCAACAGGGGTGGTTCACTGAAGCTTTCTTT. V usage is TRBV9 and J usage is TRBJ1-1, with TRBD1 matching over 7 bases. In germline, CDR1 is SGDLS, CDR2 YYNGEE. The CDR3 loop spans 15 amino acids. The V and J ends lost 4 bases and 4 bases, in that order; junction bases with no gene match: 10. Combining the CDR3 with reference TRBV9 and TRBJ1-1 gives the whole variable domain DSGVTQTPKHLITATGQRVTLRCSPRSGDLSVYWYQQSLDQGLQFLIQYYNGEERAKGNILERFSAQQFPDLHSELNLSSLELGDSALYFCASSSQQGWFTEAFFGQGTRLTVV.

V is TRBV2 and J is TRBJ2-7, with D maybe TRBD2 (6 bases). The ends were cut back, 1 base at V and 2 bases at J, with 12 bases in the middle. This CDR3 spans 15 amino acids. Germline V gene sequence: CDR1 SNHLY, CDR2 FYNNEI. The chain's CDR3 is CASSEEVADAYEQYF. As DNA, the CDR3 is TGTGCCAGCAGTGAAGAGGTAGCGGACGCCTACGAGCAGTACTTC. The full variable domain, completed using reference TRBV2 and TRBJ2-7, is EPEVTQTPSHQVTQMGQEVILRCVPISNHLYFYWYRQILGQKVEFLVSFYNNEISEKSEIFDDQFSVERPDGSNFTLKIRSTKLEDSAMYFCASSEEVADAYEQYFGPGTRLTVT.

V is TRBV28 and J is TRBJ1-5, with 7 bases aligning to TRBD1. Per the germline V gene, CDR1 is MDHEN and CDR2 is SYDVKM. There are 15 residues in the CDR3. J was trimmed by 3 bases and V by 6 bases; bases with no gene match: 8. The CDR3 bases are TGTGCCAGCAGCGGGACAGCGAGAAACAATCAGCCCCAGCATTTT. It yields the protein CASSGTARNNQPQHF.

This rearrangement joins TRBV6-5 to TRBJ1-4, with D perhaps TRBD1 (6 bases). The V and J ends lost 10 bases and 3 bases respectively, with 15 bases between them. The CDR3 spans 14 residues. Germline-derived CDR1 and CDR2 are MNHEY and SVGAGI. CDR3 protein: CATREGVANEKLFF. The DNA for the CDR3 is TGTGCCACCAGAGAGGGGGTTGCTAATGAAAAACTGTTTTTT.

V usage is TRBV5-8 and J usage is TRBJ1-6; D is ambiguous. The CDR3 is made up of 15 amino acids. V gave up 4 bases and J gave up 6 bases, with 14 bases separating them. Germline CDR1 SGHTS, CDR2 YDEGEE. The CDR3 loop reads CASSRYKGGNSPLHF. DNA for the CDR3: TGTGCCAGCAGCCGATACAAAGGCGGTAATTCACCCCTCCACTTT.

This sequence joins TRBV19 and TRBJ2-7; D is undetermined. CDR1 LNHDA and CDR2 SQIVND come from the germline V gene (reference sequence). The CDR3 loop spans 15 amino acids. V lost 3 bases and J 0 bases, leaving 12 bases between the germline ends. This chain's CDR3 is CASSIFRGSSYEQYF. The CDR3 region has the DNA TGTGCCAGTAGTATTTTTCGCGGTAGCTCCTACGAGCAGTACTTC.

The rearrangement uses TRBV27 and TRBJ1-1; tentative D call: TRBD1 (6 bases). The V gene's germline CDR1 is MNHEY and CDR2 SMNVEV (reference sequence). CDR3 size: 13 residues. Trimming left V 6 bases short and J 2 bases short, with 10 bases between. The chain's CDR3 is CASSGQLNTEAFF. The CDR3 bases are TGTGCCAGCAGCGGACAGCTAAACACTGAAGCTTTCTTT.

The J gene is TRBJ2-7, the V gene TRBV27, with TRBD1 matching 9 bases. The CDR3 extends over 15 amino acids. After removal of 5 bases from V and 5 bases from J, the junction contained 10 bases not matched to a gene. CDR1 and CDR2 from the germline V gene are MNHEY and SMNVEV (reference sequence). CDR3 in amino acids: CASSPQGQGGHEQYF. As DNA, the CDR3 is TGTGCCAGCAGTCCCCAGGGACAGGGAGGCCACGAGCAGTACTTC.